One and the same sample provided the 10 T cell receptor beta chains below, sequenced in a study of T-cell memory formation after mild COVID-19. TCRdb re-called the 5' RACE reads with MiXCR, one entry per CDR3 protein. The sample contains over 450,000 distinct CDR3 sequences, roughly 21% of which appear only once. The sequencing input was PBMCs or a T cell subset sorted from them (not recorded which). The receptors were gathered from an adult woman who had mild COVID-19 (a few samples of this study predate the infection). Cell type and time point are not known.

The rearrangement joins TRBV6-4 to TRBJ2-3; D remains ambiguous. Between the trimmed V and J ends, which lost 3 bases and 2 bases, there was a span of 6 bases. The CDR3 runs to 13 residues. The germline V gene encodes CDR1 MRHNA and CDR2 SNTAGT. Here the CDR3 DNA reads TGTGCCAGCAGTGAAGAGCCCACAGATACGCAGTATTTT. Amino acid sequence: CASSEEPTDTQYF.

This clonotype turned up a few times. This chain connects TRBV28 to TRBJ1-3; 7 nucleotides agree with TRBD1. Looked up from germline, CDR1 is MDHEN and CDR2 is SYDVKM. The length of the CDR3 is 15 residues. V shed 3 bases and J 4 bases; nucleotides not matched to a gene: 6. This CDR3 reads CASSFDRVNGNTIYF. CDR3 in DNA: TGTGCCAGCAGTTTCGACAGGGTGAACGGAAACACCATATATTTT.

The V gene is TRBV9, the J gene TRBJ2-7; D might be TRBD1 (6 bases). The length of the CDR3 is 15 residues. CDR1 and CDR2 (germline): SGDLS, YYNGEE. The germline V and J ends were trimmed by 0 bases and 3 bases, with 13 bases remaining between them. CDR3 sequence (DNA): TGTGCCAGCAGCGTAGCTCTAGGGACAAACTACGAGCAGTACTTC. Amino acid sequence: CASSVALGTNYEQYF.

The CDR3 reads CASSFWGGGLHEQYF. For the CDR3, the DNA is TGTGCCAGCAGCTTTTGGGGCGGGGGTCTCCACGAGCAGTACTTC. V usage is TRBV7-9 and J usage is TRBJ2-7, with TRBD2 identical over 7 bases. The CDR3 contains 15 residues. Trimming removed 3 bases from V and 5 bases from J; junction bases left unmatched: 10. Germline-derived CDR1 and CDR2 are SEHNR and FQNEAQ (reference sequence).

V gene TRBV6-5 combines with J gene TRBJ2-1, with D tentatively TRBD1 (6 bases). The CDR3 is made up of 14 amino acids. Germline CDR1 and CDR2: MNHEY and SVGAGI. V gave up 6 bases and J gave up 8 bases, with 17 bases separating them. The CDR3 DNA sequence: TGTGCCAGCAGCCCTTTCACAGGGTATGATGAGCAGTTCTTC. Residues: CASSPFTGYDEQFF.

For the CDR3, the DNA is TGTGCCTTACAGCAGACGGCGAACACCGGGGAGCTGTTTTTT. It yields the protein CALQQTANTGELFF. The chain recombines TRBV30 with TRBJ2-2, with D unresolved. V was trimmed by 7 bases and J by 0 bases, leaving 12 bases between them. The length of the CDR3 is 14 residues. The germline V gene has CDR1 GTSNPN and CDR2 SVGIG (reference sequence).

The V gene is TRBV19, the J gene TRBJ1-5; D gene ambiguous. This CDR3 has 15 residues. V lost 7 bases and J lost 1, with 14 bases in between. Germline CDR1 reads LNHDA; CDR2 reads SQIVND (reference sequence). Here the CDR3 reads CASILYWGSNQPQHF. CDR3 DNA sequence: TGTGCCAGTATCCTATACTGGGGAAGCAATCAGCCCCAGCATTTT.

This clonotype was observed a few times. CDR3 residues: CASSYWTLGSEELFF. The CDR3 DNA is TGTGCCAGCAGTTACTGGACTCTGGGGTCAGAGGAGCTGTTTTTT. V usage is TRBV6-7 and J usage is TRBJ2-2, with D perhaps matching TRBD2 (5 bases). TRBV6-7 is known as an ORF, though its function is uncertain. Deletions cut 1 base from V and 10 bases from J, with 16 bases between. This CDR3 contains 15 residues.

This chain links TRBV28 with TRBJ2-6; no firm D call. CDR1 MDHEN and CDR2 SYDVKM come from the germline V gene. Trimming shortened V by 5 bases and J by 2 bases, and 16 bases separated the two germline ends. The CDR3 contains 17 residues. The CDR3: CASSTARPGTGANVLTF. DNA of the CDR3: TGTGCCAGCAGTACCGCGCGGCCGGGCACTGGGGCCAACGTCCTGACTTTC.

This clonotype was picked up many times. This chain links TRBV12-3 or TRBV12-4 with TRBJ2-7; D is tentatively TRBD1 or TRBD2 (6 bases each). Trimming removed 5 bases at V and 2 bases at J, with 16 bases between. This CDR3 is 15 amino acids long. CDR3 sequence reads: CASSPGDWGAYEQYF. In DNA form, the CDR3 reads TGTGCCAGCAGTCCAGGGGACTGGGGAGCCTACGAGCAGTACTTC.